This T cell receptor (beta chain) comes out of a study of blood T cells in healthy people across ages. Alongside a J-beta primer mix, a sample-barcoded 5' primer served in a second PCR lasting about 7 to 11 cycles. TCRdb re-called the 5' RACE reads with MiXCR, one entry per CDR3 protein. The sample includes about 1.1 million distinct CDR3 sequences, 35% to 40% of them seen just once. A minimum of 6.5 million PBMCs was isolated per sample. The table lists this clonotype with a few counts. CDR1 and CDR2 from the germline V gene are SQVTM and ANQGSEA. The germline V and J ends were trimmed by 7 bases and 2 bases, with 11 bases remaining between them. This CDR3 spans 13 amino acids.

The clonotype comes from a man between 18 and 35 years old in good health. This chain joins TRBV29-1 and TRBJ2-2; D remains ambiguous. The sequenced sample was blood. The CDR3 sequence: CSALQVNTGELFF. The CDR3, as DNA: TGCAGCGCCTTACAAGTAAACACCGGGGAGCTGTTTTTT.